What follows describes a single T cell receptor beta chain. CDR1 is ENHRY, CDR2 SYGVKD, per germline. V was clipped by 4 bases and J by 3 bases, with 10 bases between them. This CDR3 contains 13 residues. The sample is drawn from a study of blood T cell repertoires in COVID-19. Study details: COVID-19 samples, acute and convalescent, were from the United States, Italy and Spain.

Per the study methods: Estimated nucleated cell counts came from reference gene primer amplification. Libraries were prepared by immunoSEQ multiplex PCR; TCRdb keeps only in-frame clonotypes and omits some of them. V, J and clone size derive from that table, while D and trimming were established from the DNA sequence. Found here are a few hundred thousand clones, about nine tenths of them singletons; the top ten hold approximately 7%. This TCR derives from a woman aged 30 to 39 who had recovered from COVID-19. The sequencing sample was made of peripheral blood. The rearrangement uses TRBV10-3 and TRBJ2-7; tentatively, D is TRBD2 (5 bases). For the CDR3, the DNA is TGTGCCATCAGTGGCGGGTATGGCTACGAGCAGTACTTC. Its translation: CAISGGYGYEQYF.